The table lists the clone carrying this T cell receptor (beta chain) with many counts. The antigen remains undetermined. TCRdb called the 5' RACE reads again in MiXCR, with one record for every CDR3 protein. The sample holds 350,000 to 400,000 distinct CDR3 sequences, around 9.7% seen once. These data belong to a study of identical twins. Study-wide results and caveats: Sequences that were out-of-frame, alpha and twin-shared displayed an excess of low generation probability. Excess twin sharing in beta out-of-frame sequences was weaker.

This CDR3 has 16 amino acids. V lost 3 bases, J lost 4 bases, and 7 bases stayed unmatched. The germline CDR1 and CDR2 sequences are SGHDT and YYEEEE. Healthy Caucasian donors formed the entire cohort. This clonotype originated in a woman between 45 and 65 years old in good health. This sequence joins TRBV5-6 and TRBJ2-1; 10 bases align to TRBD2. Sequencing was carried out using naive T cells sorted from blood. Here the CDR3 DNA reads TGTGCCAGCAGCTCGGACCTAGCGGGAGCATACAATGAGCAGTTCTTC. It specifies CASSSDLAGAYNEQFF.